This entry is about one T cell receptor beta chain. CDR1 MNHNS and CDR2 SASEGT come from the germline V gene. CDR3 length: 14 residues. V was shortened by 1 base and J by 1 base, with 8 bases between the two germline ends. The sample originates from a study of shared clonotypes between healthy human individuals. Genomic DNA belonging to each subset was distributed in equal measure over several immunoSEQ plates. Authors' data handling: ImmunoSEQ supplied junction-only sequences lacking quality scores, so filtering was different. Produced via immunoSEQ multiplex PCR; TCRdb's table is partial and in-frame only. D and trimming were read from the DNA, whereas the V and J calls and clone size are those reported in that table. The data hold fewer than 600,000 clones, with 75% to 85% observed a single time. Genomic DNA for unsorted samples, which was extracted with the QIAamp DNA Blood Mini kit, came from 81 million or so PBMCs.

The rearrangement uses TRBV6-1 and TRBJ2-7, with D hard to call. This receptor was identified in a woman in her 40s in good health. Some clones in this sample may be carry-over from other donors' samples. Material: PBMCs. For the CDR3, the DNA is TGTGCCAGCAGTGAAGTGGCCCGATCCTACGAGCAGTACTTC. Protein product: CASSEVARSYEQYF.